Listed below are T cell receptor beta chains from one sample, sequenced in a study of PD-1 blockade in mismatch repair-deficient tumors. Assay used: immunoSEQ multiplex PCR; TCRdb lists only in-frame clones, some missing. The table shows some 97,000 clones, with under 90% occurring only once. Sequenced material: peripheral blood, taken about 36 weeks after starting pembrolizumab. The receptors stem from an adult with mismatch repair-deficient cancer. Both conserved end residues are part of each CDR3. The D gene is left open where the match is weak. Clone size, where shown, is once, few, many, or a class for clones that have expanded.

V gene	clone size	D gene	J gene	CDR3 DNA	CDR3 protein
TRBV7-9	-	-	TRBJ1-5	TGTGCCAGCAGCTTAGGGGAGGAACCTAATCAGCCCCAGCATTTT	CASSLGEEPNQPQHF
TRBV27	-	-	TRBJ1-2	TGTGCCAGCAAAGAAACAGGGACCTCTAACTATGGCTACACCTTC	CASKETGTSNYGYTF
TRBV18	once	-	TRBJ2-3	TGTGCCAGCTCACCACCGTTCCAGGAGGAAACAGATACGCAGTATTTT	CASSPPFQEETDTQYF
TRBV11-2	-	TRBD2	TRBJ2-5	TGTGCCAGCAGCCGACTAGCGGGTAGTCTGGACTTC	CASSRLAGSLDF
TRBV19	few	-	TRBJ1-3	TGTGCCAGATCATGGGGCGAAAACACCATATATTTT	CARSWGENTIYF
TRBV28	-	TRBD1	TRBJ1-5	TGTGCCAGCAAATTACAGGGGTTGAGCAATCAGCCCCAGCATTTT	CASKLQGLSNQPQHF
TRBV7-6	-	-	TRBJ1-1	TGTGCCAGCAGCTTAGACGGGGGGTCGGGATTAGAAGCTTTCTTT	CASSLDGGSGLEAFF
TRBV7-2	-	TRBD2	TRBJ2-3	TGTGCCAGCAGCTTAGCTGGGACTAGCGGTAGCACAGATACGCAGTATTTT	CASSLAGTSGSTDTQYF
TRBV11-3	-	TRBD2	TRBJ2-2	TGTGCCAGCAGCTTTGGACTAGCGCACACCGGGGAGCTGTTTTTT	CASSFGLAHTGELFF
TRBV5-6	-	-	TRBJ1-1	TGTGCCAGCAGCTTGACAGGTGCGACTGAAGCTTTCTTT	CASSLTGATEAFF
TRBV9	-	TRBD2	TRBJ2-1	TGTGCCAGCAGCTCCCGGACCGGGACTAGCGGGTCCCTTCCAGACAATGAGCAGTTCTTC	CASSSRTGTSGSLPDNEQFF
TRBV4-1	-	-	TRBJ2-1	TGCGCCAGCAGCCAAGCCGGGAGCGGTGAGCAGTTCTTC	CASSQAGSGEQFF
TRBV4-3	-	-	TRBJ2-3	TGCGCCAGCAGCCAAGATCCCCCGGCGGCGGCCACCACAGATACGCAGTATTTT	CASSQDPPAAATTDTQYF
TRBV15	-	TRBD1	TRBJ1-1	TGTGCCACCAGCAGAGGCTTAGGGGGCGCTGGGAACACTGAAGCTTTCTTT	CATSRGLGGAGNTEAFF
TRBV28	once	TRBD1	TRBJ2-7	TGTGCCAGCCGTCTGGAACAGGGGTTTCGCGAGCAGTACTTC	CASRLEQGFREQYF
TRBV18	-	-	TRBJ1-5	TGTGCCAGCTCACCTCCCGGGAATCAGAATCAGCCCCAGCATTTT	CASSPPGNQNQPQHF
TRBV27	once	-	TRBJ2-7	TGTGCCAGCAGCTGGGGGGCCTCCACCTACGAGCAGTACTTC	CASSWGASTYEQYF
TRBV5-1	-	-	TRBJ2-2	TGCGCCAGCAGCCTGCCCACCGGGGAGCTGTTTTTT	CASSLPTGELFF
TRBV10-3	once	TRBD1	TRBJ1-2	TGTGCCATCAACCTACAGGGGAGCGGCTACACCTTC	CAINLQGSGYTF